Here is one T cell receptor (beta chain) with its context. Its cognate antigen is unknown. One junction end disagrees with the germline gene, perhaps due to a read error. TCRdb independently ran MiXCR on the multiplex PCR reads; one entry per CDR3 protein. The sample contains 50,000 to 55,000 distinct CDR3 sequences, about 40% of which appear only once. The data belong to a study of breast tumors, draining lymph nodes, adjacent tissues. Study results and caveats: Tumor repertoires ranked between lymph nodes and nontumor tissue in diversity, with V and J gene preferences.

The sequence was collected from a female donor with breast cancer. Some clones in this sample may be carry-over from other donors' samples. The sequenced sample consisted of breast tumor tissue.

CDR3 bases: TGCGCCAGCAGCTTACATGGACTAGCGTCCGGGGGTAATGAGCAGTTCTTC. Protein: CASSLHGLASGGNEQFF. V usage is TRBV7-6 and J usage is TRBJ2-1; TRBD2 matches 9 bases. This CDR3 has 17 residues. Germline V gives CDR1 SGHVS, CDR2 FNYEAQ.